The entry that follows covers one T cell receptor (beta chain) sequence. Its recognized antigen is unknown. Per-base qualities were not stored, and no clone one base away is much larger. Including the terminal cysteine and phenylalanine, the CDR3 comprises 14 residues. Of all the DNA, just the CDR3 is kept, 42 bases in frame from base 1. V is clipped by 1 base and J by 11 bases, and the sequence between their germline boundaries is 17 bases long. Taken from the germline V gene, the CDR1 and CDR2 loops are SGHTA and FQGNSA. This record comes from a study of T cell changes during pregnancy in multiple sclerosis (dated by TCRdb to between 2018 and 2020). Some background on the complete study: The study looked at changes in the T cell repertoire across pregnancy in women with multiple sclerosis.

Libraries were constructed by the immunoSEQ multiplex PCR assay. Here the immuneACCESS table is served through TCRdb, limited to in-frame sequences with V and J called. Missing clones are a known gap in these copies; in checked studies unresolved V genes cover under half, and the rest lacks a known reason. A total of approximately 100,000 clones appear in this sample, about 90% of them only once. The top ten clonotypes cover 0.75% to 0.95% of the sample. Material: peripheral blood, obtained after pregnancy. The rearranged chain carries TRBV7-2 and TRBJ1-1; the D gene cannot be resolved reliably. The clonotype originates from a female donor with multiple sclerosis, enrolled in a pregnancy study. The CDR3 protein is CASSLDGLGMYAFF. The DNA is as follows: TGTGCCAGCAGCTTAGATGGTCTGGGCATGTATGCTTTCTTT.